These 32 T cell receptor beta chains were sequenced from one sample in a study of PD-1 blockade in classical Hodgkin lymphoma. Here immunoSEQ multiplex PCR was the method, and the copy in TCRdb shows in-frame clones only, minus some. The sample yields 99,000 or so clones, 89% seen once. Time point indicated: cycle 4 day 1 (C4D1), after around six weeks of nivolumab. No patient escaped relapse after autologous stem cell transplantation, and brentuximab vedotin exposure varied. Material: peripheral blood mononuclear cells (PBMCs), obtained before the fourth cycle of nivolumab. These receptors were obtained from a human donor with classical Hodgkin lymphoma.

On this clone itself: The identical CDR3 is also encoded by other nucleotide sequences in the sample. J is TRBJ1-1 and V is TRBV5-1; no clear D. Trimming removed 2 bases from V and 1 base from J, with 12 bases in between. The CDR3 covers 15 residues. Looked up from germline, CDR1 is SGHRS and CDR2 is YFSETQ. In DNA, the CDR3 is TGCGCCAGCAGCTTAGTGACAAGTCGGAACACTGAAGCTTTCTTT. Protein: CASSLVTSRNTEAFF.

The J gene is TRBJ2-7, the V gene TRBV30, with TRBD2 matching 8 bases. The CDR3 is made up of 13 amino acids. CDR1 and CDR2 (germline): GTSNPN, SVGIG (reference sequence). The junction had 4 bases not matched to a gene; V was cut back by 0 bases and J by 6 bases. CDR3 in DNA: TGTGCCTGGAGTGTACTAGCGGCTGGCGAGCAGTACTTC. Amino acids: CAWSVLAAGEQYF.

The chain carries TRBV6-5 and TRBJ2-1; 7 bases map to TRBD2. The CDR3 is made up of 11 amino acids. V dropped 9 bases and J dropped 7; count of bases not matched to a gene: 3. Germline CDR1 MNHEY, CDR2 SVGAGI. The CDR3 bases are TGTGCCAGTTGGGAGGGGAATGAGCAGTTCTTC. Translating it yields CASWEGNEQFF.

The chain employs TRBV5-5 and TRBJ2-6, with a tentative D call TRBD1 (6 bases). V was clipped by 7 bases and J by 4 bases, with 21 bases between them. The length of the CDR3 is 17 residues. Germline V lookup: CDR1 SGHKS, CDR2 YYEKEE (reference sequence). Here the CDR3 DNA reads TGTGCCAGCGGCCTACAGGGCACCACGATCGGGGCCAACGTCCTGACTTTC. Translated, it gives CASGLQGTTIGANVLTF.

This chain connects TRBV4-1 to TRBJ2-1; D perhaps matches TRBD1 (6 bases). The V gene lost 1 base and the J gene lost 5 bases, with 12 bases spanning the gap. Germline V lookup: CDR1 MGHRA, CDR2 YSYEKL. The CDR3 length is 15 residues. The CDR3, as DNA: TGCGCCAGCAGCCAAGCCCGACAGGCTGACAATGAGCAGTTCTTC. Translation: CASSQARQADNEQFF.

The chain couples TRBV9 to TRBJ2-1; 8 bases line up with TRBD2. The CDR3 extends over 20 amino acids. The trim removed 0 bases at V and 2 bases at J, leaving 16 bases unmatched. CDR1 SGDLS and CDR2 YYNGEE come from the germline V gene. As DNA, the CDR3 is TGTGCCAGCAGCGTAGCGCGTTCGAGGGCTAGCGGGCACCCCTACAATGAGCAGTTCTTC. Translating gives CASSVARSRASGHPYNEQFF.

The rearrangement links TRBV6-5 to TRBJ2-2; 7 bases line up with TRBD1. The CDR3 length is 15 residues. Germline CDR1 reads MNHEY; CDR2 reads SVGAGI. J lost 2 bases, V lost 6 bases, and 6 bases had no gene match. Here the CDR3 DNA reads TGTGCCAGCAGCCCCGGGACAGTAAACACCGGGGAGCTGTTTTTT. Its translation is CASSPGTVNTGELFF.

The genes are TRBV11-1 and TRBJ1-1; TRBD1 might be the D (5 bases). Germline CDR1 reads SGHAT; CDR2 reads FQDESV (reference sequence). The CDR3 length is 15 residues. Trimming pared 5 bases from V and 4 bases from J, leaving 17 bases between. The CDR3 protein is CASSQWTGGSTEAFF. The CDR3 nucleotides read TGTGCCAGCAGCCAATGGACTGGGGGGAGCACTGAAGCTTTCTTT.

J is TRBJ1-1 and V is TRBV5-1; possible D gene TRBD1, 5 bases. Germline lookup yields CDR1 SGHRS and CDR2 YFSETQ. The CDR3 runs 15 residues. Trimming shortened V by 4 bases and J by 3 bases, and 16 bases separated the two germline ends. The CDR3 region is CASSPLPMGDTEAFF. In nucleotides, the CDR3 is TGCGCCAGCAGCCCCCTCCCTATGGGGGACACTGAAGCTTTCTTT.

This clone turned up a few times. V and J are TRBV6-5 and TRBJ2-3; D assignment may be TRBD1 or TRBD2 (5 bases each). This CDR3 has 14 residues. The V end lost 10 bases, the J end lost 7 bases, and 21 bases lay between the germline ends. The germline CDR1 and CDR2 sequences are MNHEY and SVGAGI. The CDR3 DNA reads TGTGCCACCCGGGACCCTTCGTTAGCGAATACGCAGTATTTT. Its protein product is CATRDPSLANTQYF.

The rearrangement uses TRBV4-1 and TRBJ2-6, with D tentatively TRBD2 (5 bases). With 0 bases removed from V and 0 bases from J, the gap between germline ends came to 21 bases. The CDR3 extends over 21 amino acids. Per germline, CDR1 MGHRA and CDR2 YSYEKL. The DNA for the CDR3 is TGCGCCAGCAGCCAAGATCGGGGAAACCCCCCCTTTCTCTCTGGGGCCAACGTCCTGACTTTC. Translation: CASSQDRGNPPFLSGANVLTF.

The chain carries TRBV18 and TRBJ2-1; 9 bases align to TRBD2. The V gene's germline CDR1 is KGHSH and CDR2 LQKENI. This CDR3 spans 15 amino acids. The V segment lost 2 bases and the J segment 9 bases; nucleotides outside the gene matches: 8. Here the CDR3 reads CASSPFGGRGTEQFF. CDR3 sequence (DNA): TGTGCCAGCTCACCATTTGGCGGGAGGGGGACTGAGCAGTTCTTC.

The chain is built from TRBV7-9 and TRBJ1-2, with D maybe TRBD1 (5 bases). CDR1 and CDR2 from the germline V gene are SEHNR and FQNEAQ (reference sequence). The V gene lost 4 bases and the J gene lost 1 base, with 19 bases spanning the gap. The CDR3 is made up of 17 amino acids. The CDR3 nucleotides read TGTGCCAGCAGCTCGATACGGACGGGGCCTCATAACTATGGCTACACCTTC. It encodes CASSSIRTGPHNYGYTF.

This rearrangement joins TRBV5-1 to TRBJ2-4; TRBD1 aligns across 7 bases. The CDR3 extends over 17 amino acids. Trimming took 4 bases from V and 0 from J; bases not matched to a gene: 10. Germline V gene sequence: CDR1 SGHRS, CDR2 YFSETQ. This CDR3 is CASSLEYYRGAKNIQYF. Here the CDR3 DNA reads TGCGCCAGCAGCCTGGAATACTACAGGGGAGCCAAAAACATTCAGTACTTC.

The CDR3 region has the DNA TGTGCCAGCAGCCGACGGACAGGGAGGTATGAGGAAGCTTTCTTT. This codes for CASSRRTGRYEEAFF. The J gene is TRBJ1-1, the V gene TRBV11-1; TRBD1 matches 8 bases. V shed 5 bases, J shed 8 bases, and the junction held 13 bases outside the gene matches. CDR1 is SGHAT and CDR2 is FQDESV in the germline V gene (reference sequence). This CDR3 is 15 amino acids long.

The chain combines TRBV5-1 with TRBJ2-2; the D gene is possibly TRBD2 (5 bases). Germline CDR1 SGHRS, CDR2 YFSETQ. This CDR3 comprises 15 residues. V was shortened by 5 bases and J by 2 bases, with 13 bases between the two germline ends. The CDR3 protein is CASSGSLGNTGELFF. The CDR3 DNA sequence: TGCGCCAGCAGTGGGAGTCTAGGCAACACCGGGGAGCTGTTTTTT.

The rearrangement uses TRBV10-3 and TRBJ2-3; D possibly corresponds to TRBD2 (6 bases). The V gene lost 6 bases and the J gene lost 6 bases, with 16 bases spanning the gap. The germline V gene encodes CDR1 ENHRY and CDR2 SYGVKD. The CDR3 length is 14 residues. The CDR3 DNA reads as TGTGCCATCAGCCCGGGACTCGACCGTGATACGCAGTATTTT. Amino acid sequence: CAISPGLDRDTQYF.

This clone was detected only a few times. The DNA for the CDR3 is TGTGCCAGCAGCTTGGTGGGGAGCCGAGAGACCCAGTACTTC. It specifies CASSLVGSRETQYF. This chain uses TRBV5-4 with TRBJ2-5, with D possibly matching TRBD2 (5 bases). V was cut by 0 bases and J by 4 bases, with 10 bases left in between. CDR3 length: 14 residues. In germline, CDR1 is SGHNT, CDR2 YYREEE (reference sequence). Looking up the rest from reference TRBV5-4 and TRBJ2-5 gives the full variable domain: ETGVTQSPTHLIKTRGQQVTLRCSSQSGHNTVSWYQQALGQGPQFIFQYYREEENGRGNFPPRFSGLQFPNYSSELNVNALELDDSALYLCASSLVGSRETQYFGPGTRLLVL.

The chain employs TRBV27 and TRBJ2-7; 10 positions match TRBD1. Germline CDR1 is MNHEY and CDR2 is SMNVEV (reference sequence). This CDR3 region has 15 residues. Germline trimming cut 6 bases from V and 2 bases from J; bases unmatched to any gene: 7. CDR3 nucleotides: TGTGCCAGCAGCATAGACAGGGGGCTTCCCTACGAGCAGTACTTC. Amino acids: CASSIDRGLPYEQYF.

The chain uses TRBV29-1 and TRBJ2-7, with 8 bases identical to TRBD1. Germline lookup yields CDR1 SQVTM and CDR2 ANQGSEA. With 6 bases clipped from V and 4 bases from J, the junction kept 8 bases outside the gene matches. CDR3 length: 13 amino acids. The CDR3 reads CSVGTGRGYEQYF. The CDR3, as DNA: TGCAGCGTGGGGACAGGACGAGGTTACGAGCAGTACTTC.

This clone appeared once. The gene calls are TRBV19 and TRBJ1-2; TRBD1 matches 9 bases. Germline V gene sequence: CDR1 LNHDA, CDR2 SQIVND (reference sequence). The CDR3 covers 15 residues. J gave up 7 bases and V 6 bases, and 12 bases lay outside the gene matches. The CDR3 DNA is TGTGCCAGTAGAACTCGACAGGGGGGCGCAACTGGCTACACCTTC. Translating it yields CASRTRQGGATGYTF.

This chain links TRBV6-5 with TRBJ1-1, with D hard to call. Germline values: CDR1 MNHEY, CDR2 SVGAGI. This CDR3 comprises 13 residues. V dropped 2 bases and J dropped 2 bases, with 6 bases sitting between them. CDR3 loop: CASSYLGNTEAFF. The CDR3 DNA sequence: TGTGCCAGCAGTTACCTGGGAAACACTGAAGCTTTCTTT.

The rearrangement uses TRBV27 and TRBJ1-2; TRBD1 aligns across 8 bases. Losses at the gene ends were 4 bases for V and 7 bases for J; bases not matched to a gene: 2. CDR1 and CDR2 from the germline V gene are MNHEY and SMNVEV (reference sequence). CDR3 length equals 12 residues. CDR3 loop: CASSSTGVGYTF. DNA for the CDR3: TGTGCCAGCAGTTCGACAGGGGTTGGCTACACCTTC.

The rearrangement joins TRBV4-1 to TRBJ1-4; D is ambiguous. The CDR3 extends over 15 amino acids. The germline CDR1 and CDR2 sequences are MGHRA and YSYEKL. Trimming took off 1 base at V and 0 bases at J, with 6 bases between the two ends. CDR3 DNA: TGCGCCAGCAGCCAAGGCGGGACAACTAATGAAAAACTGTTTTTT. It specifies CASSQGGTTNEKLFF.

The chain employs TRBV4-3 and TRBJ2-1; the D is unclear. This CDR3 has 13 residues. Germline lookup yields CDR1 LGHNA and CDR2 YSLEER. The V gene lost 0 bases and the J gene lost 6 bases, with 6 bases spanning the gap. The CDR3 sequence: CASSQEIANEQFF. The CDR3 nucleotides are TGCGCCAGCAGCCAAGAAATAGCCAATGAGCAGTTCTTC.

This chain connects TRBV5-5 to TRBJ1-5; D is undetermined. The germline gives CDR1 SGHKS, CDR2 YYEKEE (reference sequence). Trimming removed 4 bases at V and 0 bases at J, with 8 bases between. The CDR3 loop spans 14 amino acids. CDR3 in DNA: TGTGCCAGCAGCGCCGGGTCTAGCAATCAGCCCCAGCATTTT. It yields the protein CASSAGSSNQPQHF.

The chain employs TRBV30 and TRBJ2-5; no clear D. Germline V gene sequence: CDR1 GTSNPN, CDR2 SVGIG (reference sequence). V lost 3 bases to trimming and J lost 0 bases, with 8 bases between them. This CDR3 has 13 amino acids. CDR3 sequence: CAWRPSDQETQYF. CDR3 coding DNA: TGTGCCTGGAGGCCCAGCGACCAAGAGACCCAGTACTTC.

This sequence joins TRBV30 and TRBJ1-5; D might be TRBD1 (5 bases). CDR3 length: 15 residues. V lost 0 bases to trimming and J lost 2 bases, with 11 bases between them. Per the germline V gene, CDR1 is GTSNPN and CDR2 is SVGIG (reference sequence). The CDR3 DNA is TGTGCCTGGAGTGTACAGGCGGGAGGCAATCAGCCCCAGCATTTT. It encodes CAWSVQAGGNQPQHF.

The J gene is TRBJ2-7, the V gene TRBV7-6; D is perhaps TRBD1 (6 bases). From germline, CDR1 is SGHVS and CDR2 FNYEAQ. The ends were cut back, 5 bases at V and 1 base at J, with 12 bases in the middle. This CDR3 spans 14 amino acids. The CDR3 DNA is TGTGCCAGCAGCCTGTCGACAGGTTCCTACGAGCAGTACTTC. Amino acid sequence: CASSLSTGSYEQYF.

The chain employs TRBV4-2 and TRBJ1-2; tentative D call: TRBD1 (5 bases). Germline CDR1 reads LGHNA; CDR2 reads YNFKEQ. Trimming stripped 1 base from V and 7 bases from J, with 22 bases between. The CDR3 consists of 17 residues. The CDR3 loop is CASSQVIGDDSWSGYTF. CDR3 DNA sequence: TGTGCCAGCAGCCAAGTTATCGGGGACGATTCTTGGTCTGGCTACACCTTC.

The chain uses TRBV11-3 and TRBJ1-1, with D hard to call. The CDR3 loop spans 12 amino acids. Germline CDR1 reads SGHNT; CDR2 reads YENEEA. With 4 bases removed from V and 5 bases from J, the gap between germline ends came to 8 bases. The CDR3 DNA follows: TGTGCCAGCAGCTCTGGGTCAACTGAAGCTTTCTTT. Translation gives CASSSGSTEAFF.

The CDR3: CASSIGSSYNEQFF. The CDR3 nucleotides are TGCGCCAGCAGCATAGGGAGCTCCTACAATGAGCAGTTCTTC. The rearrangement links TRBV5-1 to TRBJ2-1; D possibly corresponds to TRBD2 (5 bases). CDR3 length: 14 residues. Looked up from germline, CDR1 is SGHRS and CDR2 is YFSETQ. Trimming removed 4 bases at V and 0 bases at J, with 8 bases between.